This is a list of T cell receptor beta chains from one sample in a study of CD8 T cells in ankylosing spondylitis. TCRdb redid the calling of the 5' RACE reads with MiXCR, one entry per CDR3 protein. The data contain around 130,000 distinct CDR3 sequences, over 6.5% of them seen just once; the ten biggest clones take up 12%. Sequencing was done on a sample of blood, either unsorted or a sorted T cell fraction (not recorded which). Every receptor here comes from a male donor with ankylosing spondylitis or in good health (not recorded which). The CDR3 runs from the conserved cysteine through the conserved F or W. D genes are given only for firm matches. Rows give clone size only sometimes, using once, few, many, or a class for an expanded clone.

many | TRBJ2-7 | - | TRBV7-9 | CASAMSSYEQYF | TGTGCCAGCGCTATGAGCTCCTACGAGCAGTACTTC
many | TRBJ2-3 | TRBD2 | TRBV20-1 | CSATRTSVSTDTQYF | TGCAGTGCTACTCGGACTAGCGTCAGCACAGATACGCAGTATTTT
many | TRBJ2-2 | - | TRBV5-5 | CASSPWASGELFF | TGTGCCAGCAGTCCCTGGGCTTCCGGGGAGCTGTTTTTT
many | TRBJ2-3 | TRBD2 | TRBV20-1 | CSAMTSGDTQYF | TGCAGTGCCATGACTAGCGGAGATACGCAGTATTTT
many | TRBJ1-4 | - | TRBV7-2 | CASSQARDSVEKLFF | TGTGCCAGCAGCCAAGCCCGGGACTCCGTAGAAAAACTGTTTTTT
many | TRBJ2-1 | - | TRBV7-2 | CASSLSVSSYNEQFF | TGTGCCAGCAGCCTAAGCGTGAGCTCCTACAATGAGCAGTTCTTC
many | TRBJ2-6 | TRBD2 | TRBV20-1 | CSASQNPGLAGSGANVLTF | TGCAGTGCTAGCCAGAACCCGGGACTAGCGGGATCTGGGGCCAACGTCCTGACTTTC
many | TRBJ2-1 | TRBD2 | TRBV15 | CATSATSGRMSSYNEQFF | TGTGCCACCAGCGCGACTAGCGGGAGGATGAGCTCCTACAATGAGCAGTTCTTC
many | TRBJ2-5 | - | TRBV12-3/TRBV12-4 | CASSLETQYF | TGTGCCAGCAGTTTGGAGACCCAGTACTTC
once | TRBJ2-1 | TRBD2 | TRBV28 | CASSPWTSGRPVEQFF | TGTGCCAGCAGTCCTTGGACTAGCGGGAGGCCCGTGGAGCAGTTCTTC
- | TRBJ2-2 | - | TRBV7-9 | CASSPQNTGELFF | TGTGCCAGCAGCCCACAGAACACCGGGGAGCTGTTTTTT
many | TRBJ2-1 | TRBD1 | TRBV20-1 | CSVDRDEQFF | TGCAGTGTGGACAGGGACGAGCAGTTCTTC
many | TRBJ1-2 | - | TRBV30 | CAWSGRTNYGYTF | TGTGCCTGGAGTGGAAGGACAAACTATGGCTACACCTTC
many | TRBJ2-2 | - | TRBV6-5 | CASSYPRDANTGELFF | TGTGCCAGCAGTTACCCCAGGGACGCGAACACCGGGGAGCTGTTTTTT
- | TRBJ2-7 | - | TRBV12-3/TRBV12-4 | CASSLGSFTEQYF | TGTGCCAGCTCCTTGGGGAGTTTCACCGAGCAGTACTTC
many | TRBJ1-1 | - | TRBV6-1 | CASSGPGPTEAFF | TGTGCCAGCAGTGGGCCGGGACCGACTGAAGCTTTCTTT
many | TRBJ2-3 | TRBD2 | TRBV5-1 | CASGRSTSGGAEDTQYF | TGCGCCAGCGGGCGCTCCACTAGCGGGGGGGCGGAAGATACGCAGTATTTT
many | TRBJ2-5 | - | TRBV12-3/TRBV12-4 | CASSLRGETQYF | TGTGCCAGCAGTTTACGGGGTGAGACCCAGTACTTC
many | TRBJ2-4 | - | TRBV20-1 | CSASLAGSRGNIQYF | TGCAGTGCTAGTCTTGCGGGGTCCCGGGGGAACATTCAGTACTTC
many | TRBJ1-1 | - | TRBV5-6 | CASSSVGEGTEAFF | TGTGCCAGCAGCTCCGTCGGGGAGGGGACTGAAGCTTTCTTT
many | TRBJ2-7 | TRBD1 | TRBV5-1 | CASSLEGQGIYEQYF | TGCGCCAGCAGCTTGGAGGGACAGGGGATCTACGAGCAGTACTTC